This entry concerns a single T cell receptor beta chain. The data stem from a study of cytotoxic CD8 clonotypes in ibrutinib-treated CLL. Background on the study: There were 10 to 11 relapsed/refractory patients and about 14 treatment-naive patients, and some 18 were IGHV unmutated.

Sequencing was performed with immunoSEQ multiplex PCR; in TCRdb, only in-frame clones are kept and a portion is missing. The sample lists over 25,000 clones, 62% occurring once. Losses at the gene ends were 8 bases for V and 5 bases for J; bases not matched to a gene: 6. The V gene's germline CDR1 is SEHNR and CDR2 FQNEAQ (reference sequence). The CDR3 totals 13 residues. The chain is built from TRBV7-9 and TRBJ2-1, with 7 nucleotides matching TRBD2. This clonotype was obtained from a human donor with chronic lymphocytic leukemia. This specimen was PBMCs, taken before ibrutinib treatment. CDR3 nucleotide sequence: TGTGCCAGCGAGCGGGGAGGGGACAATGAGCAGTTCTTC. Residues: CASERGGDNEQFF.